The 19 T cell receptor beta chains reported below all come from one sample, sequenced in a study of T-cell memory formation after mild COVID-19. One entry per CDR3 protein, called by TCRdb with MiXCR from the 5' RACE reads. The sample lists about 130,000 distinct CDR3 sequences; roughly 6% were seen once. The sequencing input was PBMCs or a T cell subset sorted from them (not recorded which). All receptors come from an adult woman who had mild COVID-19 (a few samples of this study predate the infection). Cell type and time point are not known.

The chain joins TRBV5-6 to TRBJ1-1; D gene ambiguous. V was shortened by 4 bases and J by 0 bases, with 10 bases between the two germline ends. The CDR3 has 14 amino acids. Germline V gives CDR1 SGHDT, CDR2 YYEEEE. The CDR3 here is CASSHQGLNTEAFF. Here the CDR3 DNA reads TGTGCCAGCAGCCACCAAGGTCTGAACACTGAAGCTTTCTTT.

This clonotype was detected a few times. V and J are TRBV7-2 and TRBJ2-7, with D maybe TRBD2 (6 bases). Trimming stripped 5 bases from V and 0 bases from J, with 14 bases between. CDR3 length equals 15 residues. Germline V gene sequence: CDR1 SGHTA, CDR2 FQGNSA. The DNA of the CDR3 is TGTGCCAGCAGCCAGTGGCTAGCGAGCTCCTACGAGCAGTACTTC. Residues: CASSQWLASSYEQYF. The full variable domain, its missing parts supplied by reference TRBV7-2 and TRBJ2-7, is GAGVSQSPSNKVTEKGKDVELRCDPISGHTALYWYRQSLGQGLEFLIYFQGNSAPDKSGLPSDRFSAERTGGSVSTLTIQRTQQEDSAVYLCASSQWLASSYEQYFGPGTRLTVT.

This clonotype came up many times. V usage is TRBV12-3 or TRBV12-4 and J usage is TRBJ2-7, with 9 positions matching TRBD2. The CDR3 runs to 17 residues. V shed 1 base and J 0 bases; nucleotides not matched to a gene: 7. CDR3 DNA: TGTGCCAGCAGTTTAGTGGCACTAGCGGGTCTCTCCTACGAGCAGTACTTC. This sequence encodes CASSLVALAGLSYEQYF.

This sequence joins TRBV3-1 and TRBJ1-1, with a weak D call TRBD1 (6 bases). The V gene lost 4 bases and the J gene lost 0 bases, with 15 bases spanning the gap. The CDR3 covers 16 residues. The V gene's germline CDR1 is LGHDT and CDR2 YNNKEL (reference sequence). CDR3 bases: TGTGCCAGCAGCCGGCCGGCAGGGGAACTGAACACTGAAGCTTTCTTT. Translation: CASSRPAGELNTEAFF.

This clonotype was observed a handful of times. The J gene is TRBJ2-3, the V gene TRBV7-2; 14 bases agree with TRBD2. Germline CDR1 is SGHTA and CDR2 is FQGNSA. V dropped 6 bases and J dropped 3; count of bases not matched to a gene: 5. CDR3 size: 16 residues. The CDR3 is CASRTGLAGATDTQYF. As DNA, the CDR3 is TGTGCCAGCAGGACGGGACTAGCGGGAGCTACAGATACGCAGTATTTT.

A few counts support this clonotype. The chain carries TRBV2 and TRBJ2-5, with 7 bases identical to TRBD1. J lost 7 bases, V lost 3 bases, and 11 bases had no gene match. The CDR3 runs to 15 residues. Germline V gene sequence: CDR1 SNHLY, CDR2 FYNNEI. In DNA, the CDR3 is TGTGCCAGCAGTGATCCGGACAGGACGCAGAGGACCCAGTACTTC. This gives the protein CASSDPDRTQRTQYF.

This sequence joins TRBV27 and TRBJ2-3; 8 nucleotides line up with TRBD1. Looked up from germline, CDR1 is MNHEY and CDR2 is SMNVEV (reference sequence). This CDR3 is 14 amino acids long. V lost 5 bases, J lost 6 bases, and 7 bases stayed unmatched. CDR3 sequence (DNA): TGTGCCAGCAGTCCCAGCCGACAGGGGGATACGCAGTATTTT. This gives the protein CASSPSRQGDTQYF.

The chain links TRBV7-9 to TRBJ1-5; no clear D. Germline V gene sequence: CDR1 SEHNR, CDR2 FQNEAQ (reference sequence). Trimming took off 4 bases at V and 3 bases at J, with 10 bases between the two ends. The CDR3 has 14 residues. Here the CDR3 DNA reads TGTGCCAGCAGCTCGGACGTTTACAATCAGCCCCAGCATTTT. It translates to CASSSDVYNQPQHF.

This chain connects TRBV10-3 to TRBJ1-6; unclear D gene. V lost 0 bases, J lost 7 bases, and 13 bases lay in between. In germline, CDR1 is ENHRY, CDR2 SYGVKD. CDR3 length: 16 residues. The chain's CDR3 is CAISESTVIPNSPLHF. CDR3 coding DNA: TGTGCCATCAGTGAGTCGACGGTCATACCCAATTCACCCCTCCACTTT.

The chain recombines TRBV5-1 with TRBJ2-7; no firm D call. CDR3 length equals 14 residues. CDR1 and CDR2 (germline): SGHRS, YFSETQ. Trimming removed 1 base from V and 2 bases from J, with 10 bases in between. CDR3 in DNA: TGCGCCAGCAGCTTGTCTGTCTCCACCTACGAGCAGTACTTC. The encoded protein is CASSLSVSTYEQYF.

The rearrangement joins TRBV5-1 to TRBJ2-7; D is possibly TRBD1 (6 bases). The CDR3 totals 15 residues. The germline V gene has CDR1 SGHRS and CDR2 YFSETQ. V lost 4 bases and J lost 2, with 16 bases in between. CDR3 amino acids: CASSQDSQNPYEQYF. DNA for the CDR3: TGCGCCAGCAGCCAGGACAGCCAGAACCCCTACGAGCAGTACTTC.

This clonotype occurred a few times. The chain uses TRBV5-1 and TRBJ1-2; a possible D gene is TRBD1 (5 bases). Per germline, CDR1 SGHRS and CDR2 YFSETQ. Trimming removed 3 bases at V and 3 bases at J, with 15 bases between. This CDR3 is 15 amino acids long. The CDR3 is CASSSGNVGDYGYTF. CDR3 bases: TGCGCCAGCAGCTCGGGAAACGTAGGGGACTATGGCTACACCTTC.

This clonotype was found many times. The chain couples TRBV9 to TRBJ2-1, with TRBD2 matching 7 bases. This CDR3 has 16 amino acids. After removal of 0 bases from V and 4 bases from J, the junction contained 7 bases not matched to a gene. Germline V gene sequence: CDR1 SGDLS, CDR2 YYNGEE. CDR3 bases: TGTGCCAGCAGCGTAGCGGGCCTAGCGGAGTACAATGAGCAGTTCTTC. Encoded protein: CASSVAGLAEYNEQFF.

The genes are TRBV2 and TRBJ2-7, with a tentative D call TRBD2 (8 bases). Trimming left V 5 bases short and J 0 bases short, with 14 bases between. The CDR3 totals 15 residues. Germline-derived CDR1 and CDR2 are SNHLY and FYNNEI. The CDR3 sequence is CASSRDSGSSYEQYF. The CDR3 DNA reads TGTGCCAGCAGTAGGGACAGCGGGAGCTCCTACGAGCAGTACTTC.

This clonotype occurred a few times. V is TRBV10-3 and J is TRBJ2-4, with 8 bases that match TRBD2. Trimming cost V 2 bases and J 0 bases; bases outside gene matches: 3. The CDR3 runs to 16 residues. From germline, CDR1 is ENHRY and CDR2 SYGVKD. This chain's CDR3 is CAISESLAGAKNIQYF. As DNA, the CDR3 is TGTGCCATCAGTGAGAGTCTAGCGGGAGCCAAAAACATTCAGTACTTC.

This clonotype was picked up many times. V gene TRBV7-2 combines with J gene TRBJ2-2; no reliable D call. Germline lookup yields CDR1 SGHTA and CDR2 FQGNSA. This CDR3 has 15 residues. V lost 2 bases to trimming and J lost 7 bases, with 14 bases between them. CDR3: CASSLPPSHGGELFF. CDR3 nucleotide sequence: TGTGCCAGCAGCTTACCCCCATCCCACGGCGGGGAGCTGTTTTTT.

There are a few counts of this clonotype. The rearrangement uses TRBV12-5 and TRBJ2-3; D unclear. This CDR3 has 13 residues. Germline V gene sequence: CDR1 LGHNT, CDR2 FRNRAP. With 6 bases removed from V and 5 bases from J, the gap between germline ends came to 12 bases. CDR3 amino acids: CASGTAARDTQYF. The DNA for the CDR3 is TGTGCTAGTGGGACGGCTGCGAGAGATACGCAGTATTTT.

The sample holds many counts of this clonotype. The DNA is left out, because the CDR3 cannot be placed on it with certainty; the CDR3 is given as TCRdb lists it. This chain uses TRBV27 with TRBJ1-2; the DNA was not compared with TRBD1, the D call given in the table. Germline-derived CDR1 and CDR2 are MNHEY and SMNVEV (reference sequence). The CDR3 spans 14 amino acids, including both terminal residues. The CDR3 spells CASSFFGQGEGYTF.

This clonotype was found many times. The J gene is TRBJ2-1, the V gene TRBV4-3, with no clear D. Germline values: CDR1 LGHNA, CDR2 YSLEER. The CDR3 has 15 amino acids. Trimming stripped 2 bases from V and 1 base from J, with 9 bases between. CDR3 bases: TGCGCCAGCAGCCAACAAAGGATTTCCTACAATGAGCAGTTCTTC. The encoded protein is CASSQQRISYNEQFF.